What follows are 32 T cell receptor beta chains derived from one specimen sequenced in a study of beta chain features in type 1 diabetes. These receptors have no identified antigens. Every bit of the isolated RNA underwent reverse transcription, so sequencing read expressed TCRB transcripts. Assay: immunoSEQ multiplex PCR; the TCRdb copy retains only in-frame clones and omits some. Of about 740,000 clones listed, about an eighth are singletons. Overall study results and limits: Researchers report that Type 1 diabetes patients had moderately but significantly shorter TCRB CDR3s across all four CD4+ subsets.

Sequencing was carried out using naive CD4+ T cells from blood. These receptors all stem from a man aged 18 to 30 with type 1 diabetes.

A few counts support this clone. The chain combines TRBV29-1 with TRBJ1-2; weak D call: TRBD1 (5 bases). The CDR3 sequence is 15 residues long. Germline CDR1 reads SQVTM; CDR2 reads ANQGSEA. V was trimmed by 2 bases and J by 7 bases, leaving 20 bases between them. The CDR3 region is CSVELLLEGRGGYTF. For the CDR3, the DNA is TGCAGCGTTGAACTGCTGTTGGAGGGGAGAGGTGGCTACACCTTC.

The rearrangement uses TRBV11-1 and TRBJ2-5, with D possibly being TRBD2 (6 bases). The germline V gene encodes CDR1 SGHAT and CDR2 FQDESV (reference sequence). V was clipped by 5 bases and J by 1 base, with 14 bases between them. The CDR3 covers 15 residues. CDR3 region: CASSVHGGFQETQYF. The CDR3 nucleotides read TGTGCCAGCAGCGTTCACGGGGGATTCCAAGAGACCCAGTACTTC.

This clone showed up just a few times. The rearrangement joins TRBV7-2 to TRBJ1-2; TRBD1 agrees at 7 bases. The CDR3 is made up of 12 amino acids. The germline V gene encodes CDR1 SGHTA and CDR2 FQGNSA. V shed 8 bases, J shed 4 bases, and the junction held 4 bases outside the gene matches. The CDR3 region has the DNA TGTGCCAGCTCCGGGACAGTCTATGGCTACACCTTC. It yields the protein CASSGTVYGYTF. Variable domain in full (rest from reference TRBV7-2 and TRBJ1-2): GAGVSQSPSNKVTEKGKDVELRCDPISGHTALYWYRQSLGQGLEFLIYFQGNSAPDKSGLPSDRFSAERTGGSVSTLTIQRTQQEDSAVYLCASSGTVYGYTFGSGTRLTVV.

The chain links TRBV5-1 to TRBJ2-7; TRBD2 is a possible D gene (5 bases). The V and J ends lost 4 bases and 5 bases respectively, with 10 bases between them. Per the germline V gene, CDR1 is SGHRS and CDR2 is YFSETQ. The CDR3 covers 12 residues. The chain's CDR3 is CASSGGSDEQYF. CDR3 nucleotide sequence: TGCGCCAGCAGCGGAGGATCGGACGAGCAGTACTTC.

This clone has only a few counts. The DNA for the CDR3 is TGCGCCAGCAGCCAAAATCCGACAGTTAACACTGAAGCTTTCTTT. Protein sequence: CASSQNPTVNTEAFF. This chain joins TRBV5-1 and TRBJ1-1; D possibly corresponds to TRBD1 (5 bases). This CDR3 has 15 residues. From germline, CDR1 is SGHRS and CDR2 YFSETQ. Trimming took 4 bases from V and 2 from J, leaving 15 bases between them.

This clone came up a few times. The chain combines TRBV5-1 with TRBJ1-1; TRBD1 matches at 7 bases. The CDR3 consists of 14 residues. The germline V gene has CDR1 SGHRS and CDR2 YFSETQ. The V and J ends lost 3 bases and 5 bases, in that order; junction bases with no gene match: 7. This chain's CDR3 is CASSWGTVGTEAFF. Here the CDR3 DNA reads TGCGCCAGCAGCTGGGGGACAGTAGGAACTGAAGCTTTCTTT.

The chain is built from TRBV25-1 and TRBJ1-3; D unclear. From germline, CDR1 is MGHDK and CDR2 SYGVNS. V lost 4 bases, J lost 5 bases, and 9 bases lay in between. This CDR3 is 13 amino acids long. CDR3 coding DNA: TGTGCCAGCAGTGTCGGATCAAGAAACACCATATATTTT. Protein sequence: CASSVGSRNTIYF.

The chain recombines TRBV30 with TRBJ1-1, with TRBD1 as a possible D gene (6 bases). The germline gives CDR1 GTSNPN, CDR2 SVGIG (reference sequence). The CDR3 sequence is 15 residues long. Trimming took off 2 bases at V and 3 bases at J, with 16 bases between the two ends. The CDR3 nucleotides read TGTGCCTGGAGTTCTGGCCAGGGGAGGGACACTGAAGCTTTCTTT. This sequence encodes CAWSSGQGRDTEAFF. Complete variable domain (other parts from reference TRBV30 and TRBJ1-1): SQTIHQWPATLVQPVGSPLSLECTVEGTSNPNLYWYRQAAGRGLQLLFYSVGIGQISSEVPQNLSASRPQDRQFILSSKKLLLSDSGFYLCAWSSGQGRDTEAFFGQGTRLTVV.

For the CDR3, the DNA is TGCGCCAGCAGCCAAGGGGGCAGAGAATATGAAAAACTGTTTTTT. The encoded protein is CASSQGGREYEKLFF. The chain has TRBV4-1 and TRBJ1-4, with a tentative D call TRBD1 (5 bases). Germline assignment: CDR1 MGHRA and CDR2 YSYEKL. The length of the CDR3 is 15 residues. V was cut by 1 base and J by 6 bases, with 12 bases left in between.

This chain links TRBV2 with TRBJ1-5, with 9 bases that match TRBD1. V lost 7 bases and J lost 4; bases outside the gene matches: 8. From germline, CDR1 is SNHLY and CDR2 FYNNEI. This CDR3 has 15 amino acids. The CDR3 spells CASTPLDRGNQPQHF. In nucleotides, the CDR3 is TGTGCCAGCACCCCCTTGGACAGGGGTAATCAGCCCCAGCATTTT.

Regarding this clone: This specimen includes other DNA sequences encoding the same CDR3. The chain has TRBV30 and TRBJ1-6; D gene uncertain. The CDR3 sequence is 13 residues long. The germline V and J ends were trimmed by 0 bases and 9 bases, with 9 bases remaining between them. In germline, CDR1 is GTSNPN, CDR2 SVGIG (reference sequence). This CDR3 is CAWSVSEGSPLHF. The CDR3 region has the DNA TGTGCCTGGAGTGTAAGTGAGGGTTCACCCCTCCACTTT.

CDR3 DNA sequence: TGTGCCAGCAGTCCCAGGCAGGGTACCTACGAGCAGTACTTC. Translated: CASSPRQGTYEQYF. V gene TRBV6-6 combines with J gene TRBJ2-7; D is possibly TRBD1 (5 bases). CDR1 is MNHNY and CDR2 is SVGAGI in the germline V gene (reference sequence). V shed 5 bases and J shed 2 bases, with 13 bases lying between them. This CDR3 comprises 14 residues.

The gene calls are TRBV9 and TRBJ2-1; 11 bases are a match to TRBD2. Germline V gives CDR1 SGDLS, CDR2 YYNGEE. The CDR3 spans 16 residues. V gave up 0 bases and J gave up 9 bases; unmatched junction bases: 8. The CDR3 DNA reads TGTGCCAGCAGCGTAGCTACCGGACTAGCGGGCGGTGAGCAGTTCTTC. Amino acids: CASSVATGLAGGEQFF.

V and J are TRBV5-6 and TRBJ1-3; the D gene is possibly TRBD1 (5 bases). V was trimmed by 2 bases and J by 1 base, leaving 10 bases between them. Germline V gene sequence: CDR1 SGHDT, CDR2 YYEEEE. The CDR3 is made up of 15 amino acids. The CDR3 spells CASSFTQGSGNTIYF. The DNA for the CDR3 is TGTGCCAGCAGCTTTACCCAGGGATCTGGAAACACCATATATTTT.

The V call is TRBV5-1, the J call TRBJ2-1; 7 positions match TRBD1. Germline V CDR1 and CDR2: SGHRS, YFSETQ. The CDR3 length is 15 residues. Losses at the gene ends were 4 bases for V and 3 bases for J; bases not matched to a gene: 7. Here the CDR3 reads CASSPTGQLYNEQFF. The CDR3 region has the DNA TGCGCCAGCAGCCCCACGGGACAGCTCTACAATGAGCAGTTCTTC. Full variable domain (missing parts from reference TRBV5-1 and TRBJ2-1): KAGVTQTPRYLIKTRGQQVTLSCSPISGHRSVSWYQQTPGQGLQFLFEYFSETQRNKGNFPGRFSGRQFSNSRSEMNVSTLELGDSALYLCASSPTGQLYNEQFFGPGTRLTVL.

As concerns this clone: A much larger clone sits a single nucleotide away, making a read error possible. V gene TRBV5-6 combines with J gene TRBJ1-5; D gene unclear. CDR1 is SGHDT, CDR2 YYEEEE, per germline. The CDR3 is 13 residues long. V lost 2 bases, J lost 0 bases, and 3 bases lay in between. DNA of the CDR3: TGTGCCAGCAGCTTATATAGCAATCAGCCCCAGCATTTT. Its protein is CASSLYSNQPQHF. Full variable domain (missing parts from reference TRBV5-6 and TRBJ1-5): DAGVTQSPTHLIKTRGQQVTLRCSPKSGHDTVSWYQQALGQGPQFIFQYYEEEERQRGNFPDRFSGHQFPNYSSELNVNALLLGDSALYLCASSLYSNQPQHFGDGTRLSIL.

This clone has only a few counts. This sequence joins TRBV11-2 and TRBJ1-2; 8 bases are a match to TRBD1. With 2 bases clipped from V and 3 bases from J, the junction kept 14 bases outside the gene matches. CDR3 size: 18 residues. Germline CDR1 and CDR2: SGHAT and FQNNGV. CDR3 nucleotide sequence: TGTGCCAGCAGCTTATTTGCTCCCCAGACAGGGGCGCACTATGGCTACACCTTC. Amino acids: CASSLFAPQTGAHYGYTF.

This clone was found a few times. The chain uses TRBV5-1 and TRBJ1-3; D not resolved. The V gene's germline CDR1 is SGHRS and CDR2 YFSETQ. The CDR3 has 16 residues. V dropped 4 bases and J dropped 0 bases, with 14 bases sitting between them. The CDR3 nucleotides are TGCGCCAGCAGCCTGAAGCTGGGCGCCTCTGGAAACACCATATATTTT. Translating gives CASSLKLGASGNTIYF.

There are a few counts of this clone. The chain carries TRBV6-5 and TRBJ2-7; perhaps D is TRBD1 or TRBD2 (5 bases each). The germline V gene has CDR1 MNHEY and CDR2 SVGAGI. This CDR3 spans 14 amino acids. Trimming left V 6 bases short and J 0 bases short, with 12 bases between. CDR3: CASSGRGNSYEQYF. The CDR3 DNA follows: TGTGCCAGCAGCGGCCGGGGCAACTCCTACGAGCAGTACTTC.

The sample holds a few counts of this clone. V is TRBV25-1 and J is TRBJ1-6; possibly TRBD1 for D (6 bases). V gave up 7 bases and J gave up 9 bases, with 16 bases separating them. The CDR3 runs 14 residues. CDR1 and CDR2 (germline): MGHDK, SYGVNS. The chain's CDR3 is CASTHTGSGSPLHF. CDR3 DNA sequence: TGTGCCAGCACCCACACAGGGTCGGGTTCACCCCTCCACTTT.

J is TRBJ2-3 and V is TRBV6-6; D is unclear. V was shortened by 0 bases and J by 2 bases, with 9 bases between the two germline ends. The CDR3 length is 15 residues. From germline, CDR1 is MNHNY and CDR2 SVGAGI (reference sequence). As DNA, the CDR3 is TGTGCCAGCAGTTACTCTGGGGTCGCCACAGATACGCAGTATTTT. Protein sequence: CASSYSGVATDTQYF.

The chain is built from TRBV7-2 and TRBJ1-2; D might be TRBD1 (5 bases). Trimming left V 5 bases short and J 7 bases short, with 23 bases between. CDR1 is SGHTA and CDR2 is FQGNSA in the germline V gene. The CDR3 contains 16 residues. CDR3 in amino acids: CASSERIIRAGGGYTF. CDR3 DNA: TGTGCCAGCAGCGAAAGGATCATTAGGGCTGGGGGTGGCTACACCTTC.

In this sample, this clone turned up a few times. The genes are TRBV18 and TRBJ2-7, with TRBD2 matching 9 bases. The CDR3 runs 15 residues. CDR1 is KGHSH, CDR2 LQKENI, per germline. Trimming took 2 bases from V and 3 from J; bases not matched to a gene: 5. The CDR3, as DNA: TGTGCCAGCTCACCAGGCGCGGGGGGGATCTACGAGCAGTACTTC. Its translation: CASSPGAGGIYEQYF. The variable domain in full, with the rest retrieved from reference TRBV18 and TRBJ2-7, is NAGVMQNPRHLVRRRGQEARLRCSPMKGHSHVYWYRQLPEEGLKFMVYLQKENIIDESGMPKERFSAEFPKEGPSILRIQQVVRGDSAAYFCASSPGAGGIYEQYFGPGTRLTVT.

This clone was counted between two and nine times. The V gene is TRBV19, the J gene TRBJ1-2, with a weak D call TRBD1 (5 bases). The length of the CDR3 is 14 residues. V was trimmed by 3 bases and J by 8 bases, leaving 16 bases between them. Germline loops: CDR1 LNHDA, CDR2 SQIVND (reference sequence). The DNA of the CDR3 is TGTGCCAGTAGTATGACCCGGGGCCGGCGGGGCTACACCTTC. Translated: CASSMTRGRRGYTF.

V gene TRBV9 combines with J gene TRBJ2-2, with TRBD2 as a possible D gene (6 bases). In germline, CDR1 is SGDLS, CDR2 YYNGEE. Trimming cost V 4 bases and J 2 bases, with 18 bases left between them. The CDR3 is 17 amino acids. Written as DNA, the CDR3 is TGTGCCAGCAGCTCCCCCAGAGGGAGGACAAACACCGGGGAGCTGTTTTTT. Amino acid sequence: CASSSPRGRTNTGELFF.

The rearrangement links TRBV2 to TRBJ1-4, with no clear D. V gave up 8 bases and J gave up 0 bases, with 10 bases separating them. CDR3 length: 14 residues. Germline V gives CDR1 SNHLY, CDR2 FYNNEI. The CDR3 here is CASGIRSTNEKLFF. The CDR3 coding sequence is TGTGCCAGCGGGATCCGTTCAACTAATGAAAAACTGTTTTTT. Drawing the rest from reference TRBV2 and TRBJ1-4, the complete variable domain is EPEVTQTPSHQVTQMGQEVILRCVPISNHLYFYWYRQILGQKVEFLVSFYNNEISEKSEIFDDQFSVERPDGSNFTLKIRSTKLEDSAMYFCASGIRSTNEKLFFGSGTQLSVL.

On this clone: At one boundary the junction diverges from the germline segment, which might be a read error. This chain links TRBV19 with TRBJ1-5; perhaps TRBD1 as D (5 bases). The germline CDR1 and CDR2 sequences are LNHDA and SQIVND (reference sequence). CDR3 length: 14 residues. The CDR3 sequence is CASSTQGANRPQHF. In DNA, the CDR3 is TGTGCCAGTAGTACTCAGGGAGCCAATCGGCCCCAGCATTTT.

The chain carries TRBV5-1 and TRBJ2-3; 11 nucleotides align to TRBD2. Looked up from germline, CDR1 is SGHRS and CDR2 is YFSETQ. The V and J ends lost 5 bases and 5 bases, in that order; junction bases with no gene match: 7. The CDR3 totals 15 residues. The CDR3 loop reads CASSQRLAGRDTQYF. CDR3 coding DNA: TGCGCCAGCAGTCAGAGACTAGCGGGAAGAGATACGCAGTATTTT.

This clone has a handful of counts. The chain uses TRBV29-1 and TRBJ1-5, with TRBD1 identical over 7 bases. This CDR3 is 12 amino acids long. With V trimmed by 4 bases and J by 9 bases, 6 bases remained unmatched. In germline, CDR1 is SQVTM, CDR2 ANQGSEA. The CDR3 bases are TGCAGCGTTGGGACAGGTGAACCGCCCCAGCATTTT. Its protein is CSVGTGEPPQHF.

The V call is TRBV6-5, the J call TRBJ1-1, with D maybe TRBD1 (5 bases). The germline V gene has CDR1 MNHEY and CDR2 SVGAGI. V lost 2 bases, J lost 3 bases, and 13 bases lay in between. CDR3 length: 15 residues. The CDR3 reads CASSYRQLRDTEAFF. The DNA of the CDR3 is TGTGCCAGCAGTTACCGACAGTTAAGGGACACTGAAGCTTTCTTT.

The V call is TRBV30, the J call TRBJ2-2, with TRBD1 identical over 7 bases. V gave up 4 bases and J gave up 5 bases; unmatched junction bases: 10. This CDR3 comprises 15 residues. The germline gives CDR1 GTSNPN, CDR2 SVGIG (reference sequence). The CDR3: CAWKSYRGRTGELFF. CDR3 coding DNA: TGTGCCTGGAAAAGCTACAGGGGAAGAACCGGGGAGCTGTTTTTT.

The V and J genes are TRBV27 and TRBJ1-5; D is undetermined. The CDR3 consists of 12 residues. Trimming left V 4 bases short and J 6 bases short, with 7 bases between. Germline loops: CDR1 MNHEY, CDR2 SMNVEV (reference sequence). CDR3 sequence: CASSSVGQPQHF. The CDR3, as DNA: TGTGCCAGCAGTTCAGTGGGTCAGCCCCAGCATTTT.